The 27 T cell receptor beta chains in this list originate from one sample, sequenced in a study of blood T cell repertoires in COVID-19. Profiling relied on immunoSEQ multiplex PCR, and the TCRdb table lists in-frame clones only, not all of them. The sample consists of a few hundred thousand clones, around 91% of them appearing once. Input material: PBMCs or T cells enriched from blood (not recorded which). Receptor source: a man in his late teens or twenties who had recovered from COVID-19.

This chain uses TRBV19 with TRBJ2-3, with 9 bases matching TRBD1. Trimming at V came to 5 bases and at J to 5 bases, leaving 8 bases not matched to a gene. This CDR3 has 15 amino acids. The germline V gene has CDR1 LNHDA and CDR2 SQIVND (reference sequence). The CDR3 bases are TGTGCCAGTAGTTCCGGGACAGGGAGGGGAGATACGCAGTATTTT. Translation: CASSSGTGRGDTQYF.

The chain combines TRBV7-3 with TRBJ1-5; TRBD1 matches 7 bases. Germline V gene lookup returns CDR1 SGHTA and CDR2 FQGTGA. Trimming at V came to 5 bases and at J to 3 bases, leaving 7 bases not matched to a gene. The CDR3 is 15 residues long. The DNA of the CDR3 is TGTGCCAGCAGCACAAGGGGACAGAACAATCAGCCCCAGCATTTT. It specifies CASSTRGQNNQPQHF.

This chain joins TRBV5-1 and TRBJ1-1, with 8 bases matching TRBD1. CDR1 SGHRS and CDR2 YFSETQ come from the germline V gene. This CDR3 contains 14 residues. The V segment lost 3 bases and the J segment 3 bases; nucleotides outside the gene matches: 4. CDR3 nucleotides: TGCGCCAGCAGCTGGGGACAGGAGGACACTGAAGCTTTCTTT. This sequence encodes CASSWGQEDTEAFF.

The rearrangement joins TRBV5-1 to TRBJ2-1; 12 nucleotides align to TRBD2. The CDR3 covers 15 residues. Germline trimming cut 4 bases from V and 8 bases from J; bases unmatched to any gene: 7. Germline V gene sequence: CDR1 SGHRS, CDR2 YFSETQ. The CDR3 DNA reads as TGCGCCAGCAGCCGCCCTAGCGGGGGGGCACATGAGCAGTTCTTC. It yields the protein CASSRPSGGAHEQFF.

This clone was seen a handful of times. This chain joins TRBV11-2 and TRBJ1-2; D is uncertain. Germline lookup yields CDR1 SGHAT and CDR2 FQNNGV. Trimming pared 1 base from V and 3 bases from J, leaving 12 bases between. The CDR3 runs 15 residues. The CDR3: CASSLGSGSDYGYTF. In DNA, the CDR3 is TGTGCCAGCAGCTTAGGTTCGGGGTCTGACTATGGCTACACCTTC.

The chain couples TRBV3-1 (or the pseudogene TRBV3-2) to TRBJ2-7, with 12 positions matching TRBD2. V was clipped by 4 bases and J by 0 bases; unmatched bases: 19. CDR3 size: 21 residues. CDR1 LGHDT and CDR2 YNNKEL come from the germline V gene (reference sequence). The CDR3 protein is CASSRSLLAGGPRMSSYEQYF. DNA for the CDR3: TGTGCCAGCAGCCGATCCCTCCTAGCGGGGGGGCCCCGAATGAGCTCCTACGAGCAGTACTTC.

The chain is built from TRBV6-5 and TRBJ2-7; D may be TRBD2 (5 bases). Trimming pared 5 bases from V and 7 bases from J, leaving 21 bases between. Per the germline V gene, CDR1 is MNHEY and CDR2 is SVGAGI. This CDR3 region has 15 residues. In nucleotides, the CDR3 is TGTGCCAGCAGTCCCCTGGGTGGATTCGGGGATGAGCAGTACTTC. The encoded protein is CASSPLGGFGDEQYF.

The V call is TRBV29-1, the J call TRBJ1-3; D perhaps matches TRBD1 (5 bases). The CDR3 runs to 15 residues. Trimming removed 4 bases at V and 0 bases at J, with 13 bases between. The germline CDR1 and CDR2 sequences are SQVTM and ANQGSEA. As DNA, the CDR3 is TGCAGCGTTGCCGGCGGGGACCTCTCTGGAAACACCATATATTTT. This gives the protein CSVAGGDLSGNTIYF.

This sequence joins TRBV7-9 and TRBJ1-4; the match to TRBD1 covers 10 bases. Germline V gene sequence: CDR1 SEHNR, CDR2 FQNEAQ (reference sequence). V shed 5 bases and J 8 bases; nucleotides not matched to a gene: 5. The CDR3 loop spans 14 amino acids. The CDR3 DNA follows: TGTGCCAGCAGCCGGGACAGGGGAACGGAAAAACTGTTTTTT. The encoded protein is CASSRDRGTEKLFF.

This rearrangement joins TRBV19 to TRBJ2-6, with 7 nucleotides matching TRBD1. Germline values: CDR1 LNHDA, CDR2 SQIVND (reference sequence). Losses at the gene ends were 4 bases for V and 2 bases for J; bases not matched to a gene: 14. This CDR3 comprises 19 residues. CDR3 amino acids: CASSTSSTGLVPGANVLTF. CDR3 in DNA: TGTGCCAGTAGTACCTCTTCGACAGGGTTGGTGCCTGGGGCCAACGTCCTGACTTTC. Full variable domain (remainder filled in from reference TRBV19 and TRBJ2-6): DGGITQSPKYLFRKEGQNVTLSCEQNLNHDAMYWYRQDPGQGLRLIYYSQIVNDFQKGDIAEGYSVSREKKESFPLTVTSAQKNPTAFYLCASSTSSTGLVPGANVLTFGAGSRLTVL.

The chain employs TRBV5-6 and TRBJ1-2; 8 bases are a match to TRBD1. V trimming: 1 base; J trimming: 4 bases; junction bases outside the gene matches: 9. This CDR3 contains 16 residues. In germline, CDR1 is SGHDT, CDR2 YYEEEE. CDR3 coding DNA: TGTGCCAGCAGCTTGTCTGGGACAGGTCATTCCTATGGCTACACCTTC. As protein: CASSLSGTGHSYGYTF. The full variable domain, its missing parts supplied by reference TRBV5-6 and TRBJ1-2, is DAGVTQSPTHLIKTRGQQVTLRCSPKSGHDTVSWYQQALGQGPQFIFQYYEEEERQRGNFPDRFSGHQFPNYSSELNVNALLLGDSALYLCASSLSGTGHSYGYTFGSGTRLTVV.

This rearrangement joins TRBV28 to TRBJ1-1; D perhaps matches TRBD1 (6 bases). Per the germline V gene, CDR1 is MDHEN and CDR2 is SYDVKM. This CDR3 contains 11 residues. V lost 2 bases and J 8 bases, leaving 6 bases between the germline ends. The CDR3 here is CASSLGQEAFF. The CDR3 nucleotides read TGTGCCAGCAGTTTAGGACAGGAAGCTTTCTTT. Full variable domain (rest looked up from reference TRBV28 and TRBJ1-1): DVKVTQSSRYLVKRTGEKVFLECVQDMDHENMFWYRQDPGLGLRLIYFSYDVKMKEKGDIPEGYSVSREKKERFSLILESASTNQTSMYLCASSLGQEAFFGQGTRLTVV.

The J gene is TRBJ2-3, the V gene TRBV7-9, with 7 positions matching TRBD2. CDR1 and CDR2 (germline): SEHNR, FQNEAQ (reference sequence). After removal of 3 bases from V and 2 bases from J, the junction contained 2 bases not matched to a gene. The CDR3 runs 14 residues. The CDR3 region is CASSFSGFTDTQYF. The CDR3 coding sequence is TGTGCCAGCAGCTTTAGCGGGTTCACAGATACGCAGTATTTT.

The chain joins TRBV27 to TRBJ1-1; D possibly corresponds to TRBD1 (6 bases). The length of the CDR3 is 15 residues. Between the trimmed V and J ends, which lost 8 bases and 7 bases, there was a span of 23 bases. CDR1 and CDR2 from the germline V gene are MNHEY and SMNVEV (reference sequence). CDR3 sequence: CASGWGQDSGNEAFF. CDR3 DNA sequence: TGTGCCAGCGGGTGGGGGCAGGATTCAGGCAATGAAGCTTTCTTT.

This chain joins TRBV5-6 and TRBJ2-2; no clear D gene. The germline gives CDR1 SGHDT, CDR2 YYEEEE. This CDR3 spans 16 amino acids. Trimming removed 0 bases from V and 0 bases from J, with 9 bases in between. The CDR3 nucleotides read TGTGCCAGCAGCTTGGGCATGGGCGCGAACACCGGGGAGCTGTTTTTT. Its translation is CASSLGMGANTGELFF.

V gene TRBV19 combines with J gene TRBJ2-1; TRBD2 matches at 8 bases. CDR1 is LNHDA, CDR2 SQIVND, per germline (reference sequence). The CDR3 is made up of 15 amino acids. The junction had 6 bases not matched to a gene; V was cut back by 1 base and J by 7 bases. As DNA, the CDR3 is TGTGCCAGTAGTATAGGCGGGGGGTCAGGGAATGAGCAGTTCTTC. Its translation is CASSIGGGSGNEQFF. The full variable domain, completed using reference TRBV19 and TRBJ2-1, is DGGITQSPKYLFRKEGQNVTLSCEQNLNHDAMYWYRQDPGQGLRLIYYSQIVNDFQKGDIAEGYSVSREKKESFPLTVTSAQKNPTAFYLCASSIGGGSGNEQFFGPGTRLTVL.

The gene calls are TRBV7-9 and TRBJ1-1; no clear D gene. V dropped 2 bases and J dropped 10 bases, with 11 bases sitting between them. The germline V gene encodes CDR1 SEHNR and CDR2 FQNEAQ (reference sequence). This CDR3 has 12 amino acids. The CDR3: CASSLLFRGAFF. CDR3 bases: TGTGCCAGCAGCTTATTATTCAGAGGAGCTTTCTTT.

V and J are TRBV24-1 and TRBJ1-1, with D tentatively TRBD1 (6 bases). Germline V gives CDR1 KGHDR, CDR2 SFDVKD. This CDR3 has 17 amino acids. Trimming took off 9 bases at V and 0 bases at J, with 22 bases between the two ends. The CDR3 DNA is TGTGCCACCCGAGTAAACAGGGCCTCCTACATGAACACTGAAGCTTTCTTT. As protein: CATRVNRASYMNTEAFF.

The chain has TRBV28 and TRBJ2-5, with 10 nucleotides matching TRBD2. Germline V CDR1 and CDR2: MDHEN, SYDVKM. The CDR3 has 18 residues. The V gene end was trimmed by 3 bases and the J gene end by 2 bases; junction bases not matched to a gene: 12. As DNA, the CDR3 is TGTGCCAGCAGTTTTAGTAGCGGGAGGTGGCGCGGTCAAGAGACCCAGTACTTC. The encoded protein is CASSFSSGRWRGQETQYF.

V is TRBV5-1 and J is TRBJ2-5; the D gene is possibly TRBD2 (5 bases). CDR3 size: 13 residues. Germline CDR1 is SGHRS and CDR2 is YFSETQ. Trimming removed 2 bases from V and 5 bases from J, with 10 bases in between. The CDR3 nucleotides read TGCGCCAGCAGCTTCGAGGGTAGGGAGACCCAGTACTTC. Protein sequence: CASSFEGRETQYF.

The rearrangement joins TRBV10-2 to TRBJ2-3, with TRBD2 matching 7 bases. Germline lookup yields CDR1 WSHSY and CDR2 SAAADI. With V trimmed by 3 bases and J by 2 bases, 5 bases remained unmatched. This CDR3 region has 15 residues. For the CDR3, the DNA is TGCGCCAGCAGTGAACCGGGGGGAAACACAGATACGCAGTATTTT. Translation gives CASSEPGGNTDTQYF.

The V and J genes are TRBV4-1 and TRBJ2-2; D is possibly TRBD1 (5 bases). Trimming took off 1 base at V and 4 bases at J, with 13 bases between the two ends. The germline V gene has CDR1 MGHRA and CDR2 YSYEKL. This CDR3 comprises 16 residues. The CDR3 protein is CASSQGYRQITGELFF. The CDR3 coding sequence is TGCGCCAGCAGCCAAGGGTACAGGCAAATCACCGGGGAGCTGTTTTTT.

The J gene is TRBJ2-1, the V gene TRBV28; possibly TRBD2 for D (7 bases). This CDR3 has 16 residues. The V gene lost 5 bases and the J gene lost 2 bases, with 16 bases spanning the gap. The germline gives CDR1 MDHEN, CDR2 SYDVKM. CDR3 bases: TGTGCCAGCAGTACCCTAGGGGGGGGGCCCTACAATGAGCAGTTCTTC. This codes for CASSTLGGGPYNEQFF.

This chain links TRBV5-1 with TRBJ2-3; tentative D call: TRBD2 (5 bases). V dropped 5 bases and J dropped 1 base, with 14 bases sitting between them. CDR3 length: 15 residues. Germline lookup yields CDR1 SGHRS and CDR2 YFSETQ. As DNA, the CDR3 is TGCGCCAGCAGAATCCTCGGGGATCGCACAGATACGCAGTATTTT. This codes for CASRILGDRTDTQYF.

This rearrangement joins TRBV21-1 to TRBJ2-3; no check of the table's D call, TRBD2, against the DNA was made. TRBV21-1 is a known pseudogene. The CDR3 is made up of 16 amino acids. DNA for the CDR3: TGTGCCAGCAGCAAAGTGACTAGCGGGAGACCAGATACGCAGTATTTT. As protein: CASSKVTSGRPDTQYF.

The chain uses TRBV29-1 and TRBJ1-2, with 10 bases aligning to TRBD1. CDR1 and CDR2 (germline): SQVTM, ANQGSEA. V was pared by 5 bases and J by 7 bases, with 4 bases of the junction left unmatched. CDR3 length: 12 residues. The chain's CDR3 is CSVRGQGTGYTF. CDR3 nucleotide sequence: TGCAGCGTTAGGGGACAGGGGACTGGCTACACCTTC.

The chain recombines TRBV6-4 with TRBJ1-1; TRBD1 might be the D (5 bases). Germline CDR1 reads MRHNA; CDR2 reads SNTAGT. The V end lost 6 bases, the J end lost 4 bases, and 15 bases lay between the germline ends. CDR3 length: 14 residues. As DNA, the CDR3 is TGTGCCAGCAGAACCCAGGGTGAGAGCACTGAAGCTTTCTTT. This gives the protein CASRTQGESTEAFF.